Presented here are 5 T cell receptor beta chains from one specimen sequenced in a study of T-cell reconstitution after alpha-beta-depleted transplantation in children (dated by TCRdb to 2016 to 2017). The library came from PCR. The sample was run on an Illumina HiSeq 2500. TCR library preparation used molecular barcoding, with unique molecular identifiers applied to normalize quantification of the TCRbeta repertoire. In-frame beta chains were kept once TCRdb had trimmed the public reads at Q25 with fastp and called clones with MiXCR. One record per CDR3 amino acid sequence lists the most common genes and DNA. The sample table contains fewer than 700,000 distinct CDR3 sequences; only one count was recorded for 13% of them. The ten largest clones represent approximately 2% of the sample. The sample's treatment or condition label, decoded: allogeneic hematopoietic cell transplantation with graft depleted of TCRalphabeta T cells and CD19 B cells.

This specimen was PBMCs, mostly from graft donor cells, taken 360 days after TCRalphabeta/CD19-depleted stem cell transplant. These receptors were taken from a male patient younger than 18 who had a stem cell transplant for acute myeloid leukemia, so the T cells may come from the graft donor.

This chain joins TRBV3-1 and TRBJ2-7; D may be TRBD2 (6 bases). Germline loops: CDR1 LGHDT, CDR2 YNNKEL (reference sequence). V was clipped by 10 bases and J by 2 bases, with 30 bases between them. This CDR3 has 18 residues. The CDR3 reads CAICRQMLAAPGAYEQYF. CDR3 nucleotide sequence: TGTGCCATCTGCCGTCAGATGTTAGCGGCCCCGGGGGCCTACGAGCAGTACTTC.

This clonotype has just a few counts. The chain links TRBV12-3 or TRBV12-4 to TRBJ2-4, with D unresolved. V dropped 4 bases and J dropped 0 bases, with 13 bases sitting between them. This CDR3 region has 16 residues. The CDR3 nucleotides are TGTGCCAGCAGTTCGGACGGACCACTAGCCAAAAACATTCAGTACTTC. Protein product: CASSSDGPLAKNIQYF.

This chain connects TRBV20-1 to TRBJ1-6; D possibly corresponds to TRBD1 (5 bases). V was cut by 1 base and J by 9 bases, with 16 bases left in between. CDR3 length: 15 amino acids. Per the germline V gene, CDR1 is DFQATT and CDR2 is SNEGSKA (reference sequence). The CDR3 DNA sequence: TGCAGTGCTAGAGCTGGGGGGGGAGAAGGTTCACCCCTCCACTTT. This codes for CSARAGGGEGSPLHF.

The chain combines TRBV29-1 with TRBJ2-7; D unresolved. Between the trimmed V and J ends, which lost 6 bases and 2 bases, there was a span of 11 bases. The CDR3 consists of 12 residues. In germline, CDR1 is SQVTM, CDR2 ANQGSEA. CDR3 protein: CSVRVGPYEQYF. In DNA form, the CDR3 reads TGCAGCGTCCGGGTTGGGCCCTACGAGCAGTACTTC.

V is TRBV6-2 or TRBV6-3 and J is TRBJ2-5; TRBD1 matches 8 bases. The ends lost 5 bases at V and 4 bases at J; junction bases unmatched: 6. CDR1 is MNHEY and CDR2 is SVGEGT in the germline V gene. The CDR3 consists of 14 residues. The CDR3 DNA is TGTGCCAGCAGTCCTCTTACAGGGGGAGAGACCCAGTACTTC. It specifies CASSPLTGGETQYF.